This T cell receptor (beta chain) was captured in a study of blood T cell repertoires in COVID-19. Germline-derived CDR1 and CDR2 are MGHRA and YSYEKL. The V end lost 4 bases, the J end lost 2 bases, and 15 bases lay between the germline ends. The CDR3 sequence is 15 residues long. Under the authors' procedure: Reference gene primer amplification gave nucleated cell count estimates. Sequencing used immunoSEQ multiplex PCR; TCRdb keeps in-frame clones, though not all of them. The V and J calls and the clone size are those of that table, but D and trimming were determined from the DNA. The sample has about 230,000 clones, 80% to 85% seen once.

The sample was peripheral blood. The sequence was collected from a man aged 50 to 60 with active or convalescent COVID-19. The chain links TRBV4-1 to TRBJ2-7; tentatively, D is TRBD2 (7 bases). In DNA, the CDR3 is TGCGCCAGCAGCCCTGTCGGGGGGCCCACCTACGAGCAGTACTTC. Its protein is CASSPVGGPTYEQYF.